Listed here are 10 T cell receptor beta chains from one sample, sequenced in a study of blood T cells in healthy people across ages. It was with a sample-barcoded 5' primer and a J-beta primer mix that a second PCR of about 6 to 12 cycles was run. TCRdb re-called the 5' RACE reads with MiXCR, one entry per CDR3 protein. The profile covers approximately 800,000 distinct CDR3 sequences, with about 45% appearing a single time and around a sixth taken by the ten largest. The specimen was blood. The receptor source for this set is a man aged 80 or over in good health.

Points on this clonotype: The junction and the germline gene differ at one end; a read error may be behind it. V usage is TRBV4-2 and J usage is TRBJ2-3; D could derive from TRBD1 or TRBD2 (7 bases each). Germline lookup yields CDR1 LGHNA and CDR2 YNFKEQ. The CDR3 covers 17 residues. The CDR3 DNA is TGTGCCAGCAGCCAAGCAAAAAGGGGAGGGGGCACAGATATGCAGTATTTT. It specifies CASSQAKRGGGTDMQYF.

This clonotype was counted at least ten times. J is TRBJ2-5 and V is TRBV7-2; TRBD2 matches 13 bases. Germline lookup yields CDR1 SGHTA and CDR2 FQGNSA. J was trimmed by 0 bases and V by 5 bases; bases with no gene match: 9. The CDR3 totals 18 residues. The CDR3 spells CASSDRRLAGGDQETQYF. CDR3 nucleotide sequence: TGTGCCAGCAGCGACCGGAGACTAGCGGGAGGAGACCAAGAGACCCAGTACTTC.

This clonotype was counted between two and nine times. The chain is built from TRBV7-2 and TRBJ2-5; D ambiguous. Trimming removed 1 base at V and 11 bases at J, with 20 bases between. The CDR3 runs 15 residues. Germline CDR1 reads SGHTA; CDR2 reads FQGNSA. CDR3 bases: TGTGCCAGCAGCTTAGAAGTCTTGCAAGTCAATGAGCAGTACTTC. Amino acids: CASSLEVLQVNEQYF. The whole variable domain, remainder taken from reference TRBV7-2 and TRBJ2-5, is GAGVSQSPSNKVTEKGKDVELRCDPISGHTALYWYRQSLGQGLEFLIYFQGNSAPDKSGLPSDRFSAERTGGSVSTLTIQRTQQEDSAVYLCASSLEVLQVNEQYFGPGTRLLVL.

The rearrangement joins TRBV6-2 or TRBV6-3 to TRBJ1-1, with D possibly being TRBD1 (5 bases). Germline assignment: CDR1 MNHEY and CDR2 SVGEGT. CDR3 length equals 13 residues. Trimming took off 2 bases at V and 6 bases at J, with 10 bases between the two ends. CDR3 bases: TGTGCCAGCAGTTACGACAGCTACTCTGAAGCTTTCTTT. It translates to CASSYDSYSEAFF.

Notes on this clonotype: A single base separates this from a much larger clone, so it may be a read error. The chain links TRBV28 to TRBJ2-5; TRBD2 agrees at 9 bases. Germline V lookup: CDR1 MDHEN, CDR2 SYDVKM. The CDR3 contains 15 residues. Trimming removed 4 bases from V and 5 bases from J; junction bases left unmatched: 8. CDR3 nucleotides: TGTGCCAGCAGTTCGTCTAGCGGGAACACGGAGACCCAGTACTTC. Translating it yields CASSSSSGNTETQYF.

This clonotype came up a few times. The chain couples TRBV7-2 to TRBJ2-1, with TRBD2 identical over 9 bases. The CDR3 loop spans 15 amino acids. V shed 0 bases and J 8 bases; nucleotides not matched to a gene: 5. Germline-derived CDR1 and CDR2 are SGHTA and FQGNSA. This chain's CDR3 is CASSLAAGGRDEQFF. The DNA for the CDR3 is TGTGCCAGCAGCTTAGCGGCTGGCGGGAGGGATGAGCAGTTCTTC.

This clonotype was counted at least ten times. The chain carries TRBV7-2 and TRBJ2-7; a possible D gene is TRBD2 (5 bases). V lost 2 bases, J lost 3 bases, and 11 bases lay in between. Germline V gene sequence: CDR1 SGHTA, CDR2 FQGNSA. This CDR3 comprises 14 residues. The CDR3 sequence: CASSLSSDYYEQYF. The CDR3 DNA reads as TGTGCCAGCAGCTTAAGTAGCGACTACTACGAGCAGTACTTC.

This clonotype was counted a few times. The CDR3 region has the DNA TGCAGTGCTAAGCCCCGGGACAGGGGGATCAATGAGCAGTTCTTC. Protein: CSAKPRDRGINEQFF. This chain links TRBV20-1 with TRBJ2-1; 11 nucleotides agree with TRBD1. V shed 4 bases, J shed 6 bases, and the junction held 8 bases outside the gene matches. The germline V gene encodes CDR1 DFQATT and CDR2 SNEGSKA (reference sequence). The CDR3 totals 15 residues.

The rearrangement joins TRBV2 to TRBJ2-7; D uncertain. The CDR3 runs to 15 residues. Germline CDR1 is SNHLY and CDR2 is FYNNEI. V lost 1 base, J lost 1 base, and 11 bases lay in between. CDR3 DNA: TGTGCCAGCAGTGAAGTCCCGGTGGGGTCCTACGAGCAGTACTTC. Its protein product is CASSEVPVGSYEQYF.

This clonotype was seen a handful of times. The V call is TRBV7-2, the J call TRBJ1-2; 9 bases are a match to TRBD1. The junction had 8 bases not matched to a gene; V was cut back by 2 bases and J by 1 base. The CDR3 sequence is 17 residues long. CDR1 SGHTA and CDR2 FQGNSA come from the germline V gene. The DNA of the CDR3 is TGTGCCAGCAGCTTATCCGGACAGGGGCGATATAACTATGGCTACACCTTC. This codes for CASSLSGQGRYNYGYTF.